This passage covers 15 T cell receptor beta chains from one sample sequenced in a study of somatic mutations in cytotoxic T cells in rheumatoid arthritis. Measured with immunoSEQ multiplex PCR; TCRdb has only the in-frame clones, and not every one. The table includes 9,000 or so clones, more than 70% detected once. Sequenced sample: CD8+ T cells sorted from blood. The receptors come from an adult with rheumatoid arthritis.

The rearrangement uses TRBV6-1 and TRBJ1-6; no reliable D call. V lost 0 bases and J lost 3, with 18 bases in between. Per germline, CDR1 MNHNS and CDR2 SASEGT. The CDR3 loop spans 19 amino acids. The chain's CDR3 is CASSEAAYSAVVYNSPLHF. The CDR3 DNA sequence: TGTGCCAGCAGTGAAGCGGCTTACAGCGCGGTTGTCTATAATTCACCCCTCCACTTT.

This rearrangement joins TRBV30 to TRBJ1-1; D unclear. Trimming removed 5 bases from V and 5 bases from J, with 9 bases in between. The CDR3 loop spans 11 amino acids. Germline V gene lookup returns CDR1 GTSNPN and CDR2 SVGIG (reference sequence). In DNA, the CDR3 is TGTGCCTGGCACCCTGGGACTGAAGCTTTCTTT. Its translation: CAWHPGTEAFF.

This chain links TRBV5-1 with TRBJ1-2, with 9 nucleotides matching TRBD1. Germline V gives CDR1 SGHRS, CDR2 YFSETQ. CDR3 size: 13 residues. J lost 6 bases, V lost 3 bases, and 3 bases had no gene match. The CDR3 sequence: CASSWGTGNGYTF. In DNA, the CDR3 is TGCGCCAGCAGCTGGGGGACAGGGAATGGCTACACCTTC.

The rearrangement joins TRBV27 to TRBJ2-7; no clear D gene. The CDR3 spans 12 residues. V was trimmed by 8 bases and J by 2 bases, leaving 10 bases between them. Germline V CDR1 and CDR2: MNHEY, SMNVEV (reference sequence). CDR3 loop: CASRNSPYEQYV. As DNA, the CDR3 is TGTGCCAGCCGTAACAGCCCCTACGAGCAGTACGTC.

This chain links TRBV5-1 with TRBJ2-1, with D maybe TRBD1 (6 bases). Germline loops: CDR1 SGHRS, CDR2 YFSETQ. Trimming cost V 0 bases and J 6 bases, with 16 bases left between them. The CDR3 totals 16 residues. The CDR3 coding sequence is TGCGCCAGCAGCTTGGGAGCAGGGGTAGTGGGCAATGAGCAGTTCTTC. It encodes CASSLGAGVVGNEQFF.

The chain couples TRBV6-5 to TRBJ2-1; 13 bases are a match to TRBD2. This CDR3 has 15 amino acids. CDR1 is MNHEY and CDR2 is SVGAGI in the germline V gene. V lost 3 bases, J lost 6 bases, and 2 bases stayed unmatched. CDR3 sequence (DNA): TGTGCCAGCAGTTATGGGACTAGCGGGATCAATGAGCAGTTCTTC. It translates to CASSYGTSGINEQFF.

This chain links TRBV19 with TRBJ2-5, with 9 positions matching TRBD2. CDR1 LNHDA and CDR2 SQIVND come from the germline V gene (reference sequence). The V gene end was trimmed by 3 bases and the J gene end by 4 bases; junction bases not matched to a gene: 6. CDR3 length: 15 residues. CDR3 sequence reads: CASSIVAGVIETQYF. The CDR3 nucleotides are TGTGCCAGTAGTATTGTAGCGGGAGTAATAGAGACCCAGTACTTC.

This chain links TRBV28 with TRBJ2-1; D possibly corresponds to TRBD1 (5 bases). Per the germline V gene, CDR1 is MDHEN and CDR2 is SYDVKM. Trimming removed 4 bases from V and 6 bases from J, with 10 bases in between. The length of the CDR3 is 13 residues. The CDR3 nucleotides read TGTGCCAGCAGTTCGACAGCGTTCAATGAGCAGTTCTTC. Translating gives CASSSTAFNEQFF.

V and J are TRBV6-4 and TRBJ1-1, with 12 bases matching TRBD1. Per germline, CDR1 MRHNA and CDR2 SNTAGT. The CDR3 is 14 residues long. Trimming removed 6 bases from V and 7 bases from J; junction bases left unmatched: 6. The CDR3 here is CASRAGQGASEAFF. CDR3 in DNA: TGTGCCAGCAGGGCGGGACAGGGGGCAAGTGAAGCTTTCTTT.

The CDR3 region is CASRQERTASPGYTF. CDR3 in DNA: TGTGCCAGCAGACAAGAAAGGACAGCCAGTCCGGGCTACACCTTC. This chain links TRBV9 with TRBJ1-2, with D perhaps matching TRBD1 (6 bases). Germline V gives CDR1 SGDLS, CDR2 YYNGEE. Deletions cut 5 bases from V and 8 bases from J, with 22 bases between. The CDR3 loop spans 15 amino acids.

DNA of the CDR3: TGTGCCACCAGCAGAGATTGGGCCCGGGGAGAGACCCAGTACTTC. Its translation is CATSRDWARGETQYF. This chain links TRBV15 with TRBJ2-5; possibly TRBD2 for D (5 bases). V lost 0 bases and J 4 bases, leaving 12 bases between the germline ends. CDR1 and CDR2 from the germline V gene are LNHNV and YYDKDF (reference sequence). The CDR3 is 15 residues long.

The chain joins TRBV7-9 to TRBJ2-1; weak D call: TRBD2 (6 bases). The CDR3 contains 12 residues. Between the trimmed V and J ends, which lost 5 bases and 10 bases, there was a span of 12 bases. Germline lookup yields CDR1 SEHNR and CDR2 FQNEAQ (reference sequence). This CDR3 reads CASSPGGLEQFF. In nucleotides, the CDR3 is TGTGCCAGCAGCCCTGGGGGACTGGAGCAGTTCTTC.

CDR3 sequence: CAWSGIQGGTEAFF. CDR3 nucleotide sequence: TGTGCCTGGAGTGGGATACAAGGGGGCACTGAAGCTTTCTTT. The V call is TRBV30, the J call TRBJ1-1; D might be TRBD1 (6 bases). Germline V CDR1 and CDR2: GTSNPN, SVGIG (reference sequence). CDR3 length: 14 residues. Trimming removed 1 base from V and 4 bases from J, with 13 bases in between.

V usage is TRBV4-3 and J usage is TRBJ1-4; TRBD1 agrees at 7 bases. Losses at the gene ends were 0 bases for V and 4 bases for J; bases not matched to a gene: 5. The CDR3 is made up of 16 amino acids. Germline CDR1 and CDR2: LGHNA and YSLEER. The CDR3 DNA is TGCGCCAGCAGCCAAGATCCGGGACAGATTAATGAAAAACTGTTTTTT. Translated: CASSQDPGQINEKLFF.

The gene calls are TRBV11-2 and TRBJ1-5; the D gene is possibly TRBD1 (5 bases). V lost 6 bases and J lost 7, with 16 bases in between. The CDR3 length is 14 residues. CDR1 SGHAT and CDR2 FQNNGV come from the germline V gene. The CDR3 DNA reads as TGTGCCAGCAGTTTCCAGGGTGGGGGGCAGCCCCAGCATTTT. Its protein product is CASSFQGGGQPQHF.